Presented here are 14 T cell receptor beta chains from one specimen sequenced in a study of blood T cell repertoires in COVID-19. Some clones are missing from TCRdb's copy, which holds only in-frame ones; the method was immunoSEQ multiplex PCR. The data show roughly 150,000 clones, about 87% seen once. The source material was peripheral blood. These receptors all stem from a human donor in a cohort sampled during active COVID-19.

The J gene is TRBJ1-1, the V gene TRBV13; D is uncertain. Trimming shortened V by 5 bases and J by 4 bases, and 14 bases separated the two germline ends. The CDR3 has 14 amino acids. Looked up from germline, CDR1 is PRHDT and CDR2 is FYEKMQ (reference sequence). The CDR3 is CASSPNLRPTEAFF. The CDR3 DNA sequence: TGTGCCAGCAGCCCCAATCTGCGGCCCACTGAAGCTTTCTTT.

This rearrangement joins TRBV9 to TRBJ2-7; D might be TRBD2 (6 bases). The CDR3 contains 16 residues. CDR1 SGDLS and CDR2 YYNGEE come from the germline V gene. V was pared by 4 bases and J by 2 bases, with 19 bases between. The CDR3 region has the DNA TGTGCCAGCAGCCCCCATAGCGGAACGCACCCCTACGAGCAGTACTTC. Translation: CASSPHSGTHPYEQYF.

This chain joins TRBV5-4 and TRBJ2-7, with TRBD1 identical over 9 bases. V shed 4 bases, J shed 0 bases, and the junction held 2 bases outside the gene matches. This CDR3 comprises 14 residues. The germline V gene encodes CDR1 SGHNT and CDR2 YYREEE (reference sequence). The CDR3 protein is CASSRTGDSYEQYF. The CDR3 region has the DNA TGTGCCAGCAGCAGGACAGGGGACTCCTACGAGCAGTACTTC.

The CDR3 region is CASTAGVSTDTQYF. The CDR3 bases are TGTGCCAGCACAGCAGGGGTTAGCACAGATACGCAGTATTTT. J is TRBJ2-3 and V is TRBV2; tentative D call: TRBD1 (6 bases). Germline CDR1 SNHLY, CDR2 FYNNEI. With 7 bases removed from V and 0 bases from J, the gap between germline ends came to 11 bases. This CDR3 spans 14 amino acids.

The chain uses TRBV3-1 (or the pseudogene TRBV3-2) and TRBJ2-6; TRBD2 might be the D (5 bases). Trimming removed 2 bases at V and 2 bases at J, with 10 bases between. The CDR3 loop spans 16 amino acids. CDR1 and CDR2 from the germline V gene are LGHDT and YNNKEL (reference sequence). Here the CDR3 DNA reads TGTGCCAGCAGCCAAAGTCACGGGACTGGGGCCAACGTCCTGACTTTC. Translation gives CASSQSHGTGANVLTF.

CDR3 region: CASSLDQTNHNEQFF. For the CDR3, the DNA is TGTGCCAGCAGCTTAGATCAGACTAACCACAATGAGCAGTTCTTC. The genes are TRBV11-2 and TRBJ2-1; tentatively, D is TRBD2 (5 bases). This CDR3 comprises 15 residues. Germline CDR1 and CDR2: SGHAT and FQNNGV. Trimming left V 0 bases short and J 5 bases short, with 11 bases between.

J is TRBJ1-2 and V is TRBV6-5; D is possibly TRBD1 (5 bases). Trimming left V 0 bases short and J 8 bases short, with 16 bases between. CDR3 size: 15 residues. Germline-derived CDR1 and CDR2 are MNHEY and SVGAGI. CDR3 bases: TGTGCCAGCAGTTACTCGAGTACCATGGGGCCCGGCTACACCTTC. It yields the protein CASSYSSTMGPGYTF.

The genes are TRBV5-1 and TRBJ1-5; 12 positions agree with TRBD1. V lost 3 bases and J lost 5; bases outside the gene matches: 18. The CDR3 runs to 20 residues. Per germline, CDR1 SGHRS and CDR2 YFSETQ. The CDR3 bases are TGCGCCAGCAGCTCACCTCGGGACAGGGGGCTTTTGAACGTGGATCAGCCCCAGCATTTT. The encoded protein is CASSSPRDRGLLNVDQPQHF.

The gene calls are TRBV4-1 and TRBJ2-5, with a tentative D call TRBD2 (5 bases). V gave up 6 bases and J gave up 7 bases, with 15 bases separating them. The CDR3 runs 13 residues. Germline-derived CDR1 and CDR2 are MGHRA and YSYEKL. CDR3 loop: CASSRTPGGTQYF. In nucleotides, the CDR3 is TGCGCCAGCAGTAGGACTCCCGGTGGGACCCAGTACTTC.

The chain couples TRBV14 to TRBJ2-7, with 7 nucleotides matching TRBD1. Germline V gives CDR1 SGHDN, CDR2 FVKESK. V was pared by 4 bases and J by 6 bases, with 15 bases of the junction left unmatched. This CDR3 region has 16 residues. CDR3 amino acids: CASSRTRDRLVGEQYF. The CDR3 DNA sequence: TGTGCCAGCAGCCGTACCCGGGACAGACTGGTTGGCGAGCAGTACTTC.

The V call is TRBV25-1, the J call TRBJ2-3, with 8 bases fitting TRBD2. The CDR3 is made up of 16 amino acids. The germline V gene encodes CDR1 MGHDK and CDR2 SYGVNS. The trim removed 2 bases at V and 4 bases at J, leaving 8 bases unmatched. The DNA for the CDR3 is TGTGCCAGCAGTGAACCCCCGAGCGGGGGTCCAGATACGCAGTATTTT. Translation: CASSEPPSGGPDTQYF. Full variable domain (rest looked up from reference TRBV25-1 and TRBJ2-3): EADIYQTPRYLVIGTGKKITLECSQTMGHDKMYWYQQDPGMELHLIHYSYGVNSTEKGDLSSESTVSRIRTEHFPLTLESARPSHTSQYLCASSEPPSGGPDTQYFGPGTRLTVL.

The genes are TRBV7-9 and TRBJ1-4; D is undetermined. V lost 5 bases to trimming and J lost 0 bases, with 7 bases between them. The length of the CDR3 is 14 residues. In germline, CDR1 is SEHNR, CDR2 FQNEAQ (reference sequence). CDR3 nucleotide sequence: TGTGCCAGCAGCCAACACACAACTAATGAAAAACTGTTTTTT. This sequence encodes CASSQHTTNEKLFF.

This chain connects TRBV9 to TRBJ2-7, with a tentative D call TRBD1 (5 bases). Trimming pared 0 bases from V and 0 bases from J, leaving 7 bases between. CDR1 is SGDLS, CDR2 YYNGEE, per germline. The CDR3 spans 14 residues. CDR3 sequence: CASSVGDSSYEQYF. CDR3 sequence (DNA): TGTGCCAGCAGCGTAGGAGACAGCTCCTACGAGCAGTACTTC.

This chain uses TRBV10-2 with TRBJ1-1, with D maybe TRBD1 (6 bases). Germline values: CDR1 WSHSY, CDR2 SAAADI. This CDR3 is built from 16 residues. V shed 0 bases and J shed 1 base, with 12 bases lying between them. This CDR3 is CASSESRGTANTEAFF. The CDR3 nucleotides read TGCGCCAGCAGTGAGTCTAGGGGGACCGCGAACACTGAAGCTTTCTTT.